This T cell receptor beta chain originates from a study of T cell repertoires in cytomegalovirus infection. As for the study in general: Alongside well-studied HLA-B-restricted CMV epitopes, recently identified HLA-C-restricted CMV epitopes were also used. Public TCR beta signature analysis indicated the presence of both CMV infection and matching HLA type.

Trimming removed 2 bases from V and 2 bases from J, with 10 bases in between. The CDR3 loop spans 15 amino acids. In germline, CDR1 is SGHVS, CDR2 FQNEAQ. Study-wide points: The response measured ex vivo was dominated by TCR beta clonotypes (HLA-C-restricted and CMV-specific). Carriage of CMV together with the relevant HLA was identifiable through cumulative public TCR beta family frequency.

This clonotype has at least ten counts. Its antigen is unknown. MiXCR, applied by TCRdb to the reads, yields one record per CDR3 protein. The sample gives 650,000 to 900,000 distinct CDR3 sequences, about 30% of which show up once; under 15% is in the top ten. This receptor was taken from a human donor in good health (CMV status not recorded). Some clones in this sample may be carry-over from other donors' samples. The V gene is TRBV7-8, the J gene TRBJ2-1, with a possible D match to TRBD1 (6 bases). Sequenced here: cultured CD8+ T cells from PBMCs, sampled from culture after CMV antigen stimulation. The CDR3 reads CASSLFSGAYNEQFF. The CDR3 DNA reads TGTGCCAGCAGCTTATTTTCAGGGGCCTACAATGAGCAGTTCTTC.